These 20 T cell receptor beta chains originate from one sample sequenced in a study of T cell repertoires in cytomegalovirus infection. TCRdb passed the reads through MiXCR, listing each CDR3 protein once. The table lists around 260,000 distinct CDR3 sequences, about 25% of them singletons, with about 15% in the top ten. Specimen: PBMCs. All receptors derive from a human donor in good health (CMV status not recorded). Some clones in this sample may be carry-over from other donors' samples.

The chain couples TRBV6-6 to TRBJ2-2; perhaps D is TRBD1 or TRBD2 (5 bases each). Trimming stripped 6 bases from V and 4 bases from J, with 18 bases between. Per the germline V gene, CDR1 is MNHNY and CDR2 is SVGAGI (reference sequence). The length of the CDR3 is 16 residues. CDR3 bases: TGTGCCAGCAGGGGGGTGACTCGTCGAGTCACCGGGGAGCTGTTTTTT. Its protein product is CASRGVTRRVTGELFF.

This clonotype was seen ten or more times. The chain combines TRBV4-1 with TRBJ2-1; D possibly uses TRBD1 or TRBD2 (5 bases each). The CDR3 is made up of 14 amino acids. V was clipped by 8 bases and J by 4 bases, with 15 bases between them. The V gene's germline CDR1 is MGHRA and CDR2 YSYEKL. The CDR3 region is CASRDPTQYNEQFF. The CDR3 DNA reads TGCGCCAGCCGGGACCCTACTCAGTACAATGAGCAGTTCTTC.

The gene calls are TRBV4-2 and TRBJ1-1, with D possibly being TRBD1 (6 bases). Trimming removed 6 bases at V and 5 bases at J, with 13 bases between. CDR1 is LGHNA and CDR2 is YNFKEQ in the germline V gene. The CDR3 is 13 amino acids. CDR3: CASRKVQGTEAFF. The DNA for the CDR3 is TGTGCCAGCAGAAAAGTCCAGGGGACTGAAGCTTTCTTT.

V usage is TRBV7-2 and J usage is TRBJ1-5, with D tentatively TRBD1 (5 bases). This CDR3 is built from 14 residues. Trimming stripped 7 bases from V and 5 bases from J, with 15 bases between. The germline CDR1 and CDR2 sequences are SGHTA and FQGNSA. The CDR3 bases are TGTGCCAGCACCCTTGGCGGCAGGGATCAGCCCCAGCATTTT. The encoded protein is CASTLGGRDQPQHF.

This clonotype was seen repeatedly, ten times or more. This sequence joins TRBV7-2 and TRBJ2-5, with TRBD2 identical over 8 bases. CDR3 length: 16 amino acids. V shed 5 bases and J 5 bases; nucleotides not matched to a gene: 13. The V gene's germline CDR1 is SGHTA and CDR2 FQGNSA. The CDR3, as DNA: TGTGCCAGCAGCCCCTTCCCGGGACTAGGGGGGGAGACCCAGTACTTC. Translated, it gives CASSPFPGLGGETQYF.

V is TRBV6-2 or TRBV6-3 and J is TRBJ2-3; TRBD2 matches at 10 bases. The germline CDR1 and CDR2 sequences are MNHEY and SVGEGT. V gave up 6 bases and J gave up 3 bases; unmatched junction bases: 6. The CDR3 extends over 15 amino acids. CDR3 residues: CASSSVAGGTDTQYF. CDR3 in DNA: TGTGCCAGCAGCTCCGTAGCGGGAGGAACAGATACGCAGTATTTT.

The rearrangement uses TRBV2 and TRBJ2-7; 7 bases agree with TRBD2. The germline V gene has CDR1 SNHLY and CDR2 FYNNEI. The CDR3 has 11 amino acids. V dropped 6 bases and J dropped 6; count of bases not matched to a gene: 2. The chain's CDR3 is CASRTSSEQYF. The CDR3 DNA is TGTGCCAGCAGGACTAGCTCCGAGCAGTACTTC. Full variable domain (outside the CDR3, taken from reference TRBV2 and TRBJ2-7): EPEVTQTPSHQVTQMGQEVILRCVPISNHLYFYWYRQILGQKVEFLVSFYNNEISEKSEIFDDQFSVERPDGSNFTLKIRSTKLEDSAMYFCASRTSSEQYFGPGTRLTVT.

This clonotype appeared a few times. This rearrangement joins TRBV7-2 to TRBJ2-7; perhaps TRBD2 as D (6 bases). Germline V gene data show CDR1 as SGHTA and CDR2 as FQGNSA. The CDR3 has 15 residues. Trimming took off 0 bases at V and 2 bases at J, with 11 bases between the two ends. CDR3 in amino acids: CASSLAPGSPYEQYF. CDR3 sequence (DNA): TGTGCCAGCAGCTTAGCCCCCGGGAGCCCCTACGAGCAGTACTTC.

This clonotype was counted only a few times. This chain connects TRBV6-1 to TRBJ1-2; 7 bases fit TRBD1. CDR3 size: 14 residues. The germline V gene has CDR1 MNHNS and CDR2 SASEGT. With V trimmed by 7 bases and J by 5 bases, 10 bases remained unmatched. The DNA for the CDR3 is TGTGCCAGCAACCCGCCTCAGGGGGAATATGGCTACACCTTC. This gives the protein CASNPPQGEYGYTF.

This chain joins TRBV6-6 and TRBJ2-7, with 10 bases identical to TRBD2. The germline CDR1 and CDR2 sequences are MNHNY and SVGAGI (reference sequence). The CDR3 has 17 residues. J lost 0 bases, V lost 4 bases, and 9 bases had no gene match. This CDR3 is CASSWGGASGSSYEQYF. DNA of the CDR3: TGTGCCAGCAGTTGGGGGGGGGCTAGCGGGAGCTCCTACGAGCAGTACTTC.

The chain is built from TRBV5-6 and TRBJ1-1, with D maybe TRBD1 (5 bases). CDR1 is SGHDT, CDR2 YYEEEE, per germline. Deletions cut 1 base from V and 5 bases from J, with 15 bases between. This CDR3 spans 15 amino acids. CDR3 amino acids: CASSLWLGAGTEAFF. The CDR3 region has the DNA TGTGCCAGCAGCTTGTGGTTAGGGGCAGGAACTGAAGCTTTCTTT.

This clonotype was seen ten or more times. The chain combines TRBV7-9 with TRBJ2-6; D ambiguous. The CDR3 consists of 14 residues. Trimming pared 1 base from V and 2 bases from J, leaving 3 bases between. Per the germline V gene, CDR1 is SEHNR and CDR2 is FQNEAQ (reference sequence). Here the CDR3 DNA reads TGTGCCAGCAGCTTAGGGGCTGGGGCCAACGTCCTGACTTTC. It translates to CASSLGAGANVLTF. The full variable domain, rest sourced from reference TRBV7-9 and TRBJ2-6, is DTGVSQNPRHKITKRGQNVTFRCDPISEHNRLYWYRQTLGQGPEFLTYFQNEAQLEKSRLLSDRFSAERPKGSFSTLEIQRTEQGDSAMYLCASSLGAGANVLTFGAGSRLTVL.

The chain couples TRBV10-3 to TRBJ1-5; D unclear. Per the germline V gene, CDR1 is ENHRY and CDR2 is SYGVKD. The length of the CDR3 is 11 residues. Between the trimmed V and J ends, which lost 7 bases and 8 bases, there was a span of 9 bases. In DNA form, the CDR3 reads TGTGCCATCACGACATGGGAGCCCCAGCATTTT. Amino acid sequence: CAITTWEPQHF.

This clonotype turned up a few times. The chain employs TRBV7-9 and TRBJ2-7, with a weak D call TRBD1 (5 bases). CDR1 and CDR2 from the germline V gene are SEHNR and FQNEAQ (reference sequence). V dropped 5 bases and J dropped 3 bases, with 17 bases sitting between them. This CDR3 spans 15 amino acids. CDR3 DNA: TGTGCCAGCAGCCGATGGACACCGGGCGGCTACGAGCAGTACTTC. Protein: CASSRWTPGGYEQYF.

V is TRBV11-2 and J is TRBJ1-5; 8 nucleotides match TRBD1. Germline CDR1 SGHAT, CDR2 FQNNGV. The CDR3 length is 15 residues. The V gene end was trimmed by 5 bases and the J gene end by 5 bases; junction bases not matched to a gene: 8. CDR3 coding DNA: TGTGCCAGCAGCCCGACGACAGGGGTCTATCAGCCCCAGCATTTT. Residues: CASSPTTGVYQPQHF.

This clonotype came up a few times. This chain links TRBV29-1 with TRBJ2-3; 7 nucleotides match TRBD1. The CDR3 spans 14 residues. Germline loops: CDR1 SQVTM, CDR2 ANQGSEA. The V segment lost 6 bases and the J segment 2 bases; nucleotides outside the gene matches: 8. The chain's CDR3 is CSVDPQGITDTQYF. The CDR3 DNA follows: TGCAGCGTCGACCCACAGGGGATCACAGATACGCAGTATTTT.

This chain uses TRBV6-2 or TRBV6-3 with TRBJ2-1; maybe TRBD1 (6 bases). Germline loops: CDR1 MNHEY, CDR2 SVGEGT. The V end was cut by 7 bases, the J end by 4 bases, with 20 bases between. This CDR3 has 16 amino acids. This CDR3 is CASNSPRARGYNEQFF. CDR3 coding DNA: TGTGCCAGCAACTCACCTCGGGCCAGGGGTTACAATGAGCAGTTCTTC.

The chain has TRBV27 and TRBJ1-5; tentatively, D is TRBD1 (5 bases). This CDR3 contains 13 residues. The germline CDR1 and CDR2 sequences are MNHEY and SMNVEV (reference sequence). V was pared by 6 bases and J by 7 bases, with 13 bases between. The CDR3 loop is CASRTDVGQPQHF. In DNA form, the CDR3 reads TGTGCCAGCAGGACAGACGTGGGACAGCCCCAGCATTTT.

This chain joins TRBV19 and TRBJ2-3; D not certain. V lost 7 bases and J 0 bases, leaving 11 bases between the germline ends. The CDR3 spans 14 residues. Germline V gene sequence: CDR1 LNHDA, CDR2 SQIVND (reference sequence). The CDR3 DNA follows: TGTGCCAGTATCGGTGGAAGGAGCACAGATACGCAGTATTTT. This encodes CASIGGRSTDTQYF.

This sequence joins TRBV20-1 and TRBJ2-3; 10 nucleotides match TRBD2. Germline CDR1 is DFQATT and CDR2 is SNEGSKA (reference sequence). The J segment lost 4 bases and the V segment lost 5 bases, leaving 9 bases of the junction unmatched. There are 15 residues in the CDR3. This CDR3 is CSAQLAGDQADTQYF. As DNA, the CDR3 is TGCAGTGCTCAGCTAGCGGGAGATCAAGCAGATACGCAGTATTTT.